What follows are 14 T cell receptor beta chains derived from one specimen sequenced in a study of T cell responses to AZD1222 COVID-19 vaccine. Using immunoSEQ multiplex PCR, the repertoire was profiled, and TCRdb retains in-frame clones only, with some absent. The data show 150,000 or so clones, approximately 94% seen once. The specimen was peripheral blood, collected 28 days after the second AZD1222 dose. The receptors originated from an adult who received the AZD1222 COVID-19 vaccine.

The V and J genes are TRBV15 and TRBJ2-1, with 12 nucleotides matching TRBD2. V was pared by 4 bases and J by 10 bases, with 8 bases of the junction left unmatched. CDR3 size: 15 residues. Germline assignment: CDR1 LNHNV and CDR2 YYDKDF (reference sequence). DNA for the CDR3: TGTGCCACCAGCACTAGCGGGAGGGCCATGTGGGAGCAGTTCTTC. This translates into CATSTSGRAMWEQFF. Full variable domain (outside the CDR3, taken from reference TRBV15 and TRBJ2-1): DAMVIQNPRYQVTQFGKPVTLSCSQTLNHNVMYWYQQKSSQAPKLLFHYYDKDFNNEADTPDNFQSRRPNTSFCFLDIRSPGLGDTAMYLCATSTSGRAMWEQFFGPGTRLTVL.

V gene TRBV10-3 combines with J gene TRBJ1-3; 7 positions agree with TRBD1. Germline values: CDR1 ENHRY, CDR2 SYGVKD. V lost 0 bases and J lost 3; bases outside the gene matches: 14. The CDR3 spans 19 residues. CDR3 DNA sequence: TGTGCCATCAGTGAGTCGATTGGAGTAGCGAGGGGGCGTGGAAACACCATATATTTT. Amino acid sequence: CAISESIGVARGRGNTIYF.

The chain is built from TRBV15 and TRBJ1-2; D may be TRBD1 (6 bases). The germline gives CDR1 LNHNV, CDR2 YYDKDF (reference sequence). Trimming took 8 bases from V and 4 from J, leaving 20 bases between them. This CDR3 contains 15 residues. The DNA for the CDR3 is TGTGCCACCGCCATCGGACGGACAGTCTCCTATGGCTACACCTTC. Translation gives CATAIGRTVSYGYTF.

This rearrangement joins TRBV27 to TRBJ1-6; D is possibly TRBD1 (6 bases). The CDR3 extends over 16 amino acids. Trimming removed 0 bases at V and 9 bases at J, with 15 bases between. In germline, CDR1 is MNHEY, CDR2 SMNVEV (reference sequence). The CDR3 DNA follows: TGTGCCAGCAGTTTATCCTACGGACAGAGGACTTCACCCCTCCACTTT. Protein sequence: CASSLSYGQRTSPLHF.

The V call is TRBV2, the J call TRBJ1-2, with D uncertain. Germline V lookup: CDR1 SNHLY, CDR2 FYNNEI. V was clipped by 3 bases and J by 4 bases, with 6 bases between them. The CDR3 is 12 amino acids. Here the CDR3 reads CASSDRLYGYTF. CDR3 nucleotides: TGTGCCAGCAGTGACAGGCTCTATGGCTACACCTTC.

The V and J genes are TRBV5-6 and TRBJ2-7; D is unclear. The CDR3 sequence is 11 residues long. The V gene lost 3 bases and the J gene lost 2 bases, with 3 bases spanning the gap. Germline CDR1 and CDR2: SGHDT and YYEEEE. CDR3: CASSSAYEQYF. The CDR3 nucleotides are TGTGCCAGCAGCTCCGCCTACGAGCAGTACTTC.

The chain combines TRBV7-2 with TRBJ2-1; TRBD1 matches 9 bases. The CDR3 length is 15 residues. J lost 7 bases, V lost 1 base, and 5 bases had no gene match. The germline CDR1 and CDR2 sequences are SGHTA and FQGNSA. DNA of the CDR3: TGTGCCAGCAGCTTAGAGGACAGGGGCAGGAATGAGCAGTTCTTC. This translates into CASSLEDRGRNEQFF.

CDR3 protein: CASSPRLRGDDYGYTF. The CDR3 coding sequence is TGTGCCAGCAGCCCTCGTCTGCGGGGGGATGACTATGGCTACACCTTC. The V gene is TRBV9, the J gene TRBJ1-2, with D perhaps matching TRBD1 (5 bases). This CDR3 contains 16 residues. V dropped 4 bases and J dropped 3 bases, with 19 bases sitting between them. Germline CDR1 and CDR2: SGDLS and YYNGEE.

The chain carries TRBV4-1 and TRBJ1-2; TRBD1 aligns across 7 bases. The CDR3 has 14 amino acids. The ends lost 3 bases at V and 6 bases at J; junction bases unmatched: 7. Per germline, CDR1 MGHRA and CDR2 YSYEKL. CDR3 sequence: CASSQPDRADGYTF. CDR3 coding DNA: TGCGCCAGCAGCCAGCCCGACAGGGCCGATGGCTACACCTTC.

The chain carries TRBV9 and TRBJ2-7; TRBD2 aligns across 8 bases. The germline V gene has CDR1 SGDLS and CDR2 YYNGEE. This CDR3 has 14 amino acids. V was clipped by 4 bases and J by 1 base; unmatched bases: 4. The CDR3 DNA reads as TGTGCCAGCAGCATCACTAGCGGATCCTACGAGCAGTACTTC. This encodes CASSITSGSYEQYF.

This clone was seen only a few times. The chain uses TRBV20-1 and TRBJ2-7; D perhaps matches TRBD2 (5 bases). The V gene's germline CDR1 is DFQATT and CDR2 SNEGSKA (reference sequence). CDR3 length: 11 residues. Trimming left V 0 bases short and J 7 bases short, with 7 bases between. CDR3 protein: CSARDRREQYF. The CDR3 DNA reads TGCAGTGCTAGAGATAGGAGGGAGCAGTACTTC.

This chain links TRBV6-6 with TRBJ2-1; 9 nucleotides align to TRBD2. The CDR3 is 17 residues long. Germline V gives CDR1 MNHNY, CDR2 SVGAGI (reference sequence). The V gene end was trimmed by 5 bases and the J gene end by 8 bases; junction bases not matched to a gene: 16. CDR3 DNA sequence: TGTGCCAGCAGTCTACCCACCGGGACTAGCATGTTCCATGAGCAGTTCTTC. Translation: CASSLPTGTSMFHEQFF.

In this sample, this clone turned up once. CDR3 region: CASTQVPPTAEKLFF. In DNA, the CDR3 is TGTGCCAGCACCCAAGTCCCTCCAACCGCTGAAAAACTGTTTTTT. This chain connects TRBV27 to TRBJ1-4; no definite D call. The germline CDR1 and CDR2 sequences are MNHEY and SMNVEV (reference sequence). This CDR3 has 15 residues. The V end was cut by 7 bases, the J end by 7 bases, with 19 bases between.

The chain employs TRBV5-6 and TRBJ1-1; D ambiguous. Germline V gene lookup returns CDR1 SGHDT and CDR2 YYEEEE. The V and J ends lost 4 bases and 1 base respectively, with 8 bases between them. The CDR3 covers 13 residues. The CDR3, as DNA: TGTGCCAGCAGCCGGCAGTCGAACACTGAAGCTTTCTTT. Translating it yields CASSRQSNTEAFF.